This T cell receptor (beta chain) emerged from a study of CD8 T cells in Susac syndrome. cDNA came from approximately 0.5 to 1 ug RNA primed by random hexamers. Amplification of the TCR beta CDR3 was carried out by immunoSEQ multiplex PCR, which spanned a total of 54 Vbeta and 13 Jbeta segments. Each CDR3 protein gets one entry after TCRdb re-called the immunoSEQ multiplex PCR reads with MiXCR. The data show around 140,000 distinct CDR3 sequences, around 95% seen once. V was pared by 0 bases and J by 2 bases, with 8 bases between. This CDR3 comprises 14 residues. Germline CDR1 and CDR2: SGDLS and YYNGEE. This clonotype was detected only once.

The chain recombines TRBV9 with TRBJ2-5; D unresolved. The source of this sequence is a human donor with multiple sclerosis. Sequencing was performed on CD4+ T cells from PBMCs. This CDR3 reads CASSVGSQQETQYF. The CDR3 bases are TGTGCCAGCAGCGTAGGCTCCCAACAAGAGACCCAGTACTTC.